These T cell receptor beta chains were read from a single sample in a study of T-cell memory formation after mild COVID-19. TCRdb re-called the 5' RACE reads with MiXCR, one entry per CDR3 protein. The sample yields 400,000 or so distinct CDR3 sequences, 20% seen once. The specimen was PBMCs or a T cell subset sorted from them (not recorded which). These receptors came from an adult woman who had mild COVID-19 (a few samples of this study predate the infection). Cell type and time point are not known. Each CDR3 is given with its conserved first and last residue. Each record gives: D gene, J gene, V gene, clone size, CDR3 protein, CDR3 DNA. A D gene is named only where the DNA matches it firmly. Clone size, where shown, is once, few, many, or a class for clones that have expanded.

TRBD1 TRBJ2-2 TRBV7-2 few CASSPRTGTWTGELFF TGTGCCAGCAGCCCTCGGACAGGCACCTGGACCGGGGAGCTGTTTTTT
- TRBJ1-5 TRBV7-2 few CASSHSNQPQHF TGTGCCAGCAGCCATAGCAATCAGCCCCAGCATTTT
- TRBJ2-1 TRBV20-1 few CSAGGLASAHEQFF TGCAGTGCCGGAGGCCTTGCTAGCGCCCATGAGCAGTTCTTC
- TRBJ2-1 TRBV20-1 few CSASWRVGSNEQFF TGCAGTGCTAGCTGGAGGGTTGGGAGCAATGAGCAGTTCTTC
- TRBJ2-2 TRBV6-5 few CASSYGTYANTGELFF TGTGCCAGCAGTTACGGTACCTACGCGAACACCGGGGAGCTGTTTTTT
TRBD2 TRBJ2-3 TRBV24-1 - CATSDFGASGFLSTDTQYF TGTGCCACCAGTGATTTTGGGGCTAGCGGCTTCCTAAGCACAGATACGCAGTATTTT
- TRBJ2-3 TRBV30 - CAWTASADTQYF TGTGCCTGGACAGCCAGCGCAGATACGCAGTATTTT
TRBD1 TRBJ1-5 TRBV7-9 few CASSLGQGARPQHF TGTGCCAGCAGCTTAGGGCAGGGGGCGAGGCCCCAGCATTTT
- TRBJ1-1 TRBV7-9 - CASSLEEDTEAFF TGTGCCAGCAGCTTAGAAGAAGACACTGAAGCTTTCTTT
- TRBJ2-5 TRBV6-5 - CASSYSISPETQYF TGTGCCAGCAGTTACTCGATTAGTCCCGAGACCCAGTACTTC
- TRBJ2-7 TRBV5-1 few CASGVGTYEQYF TGCGCCAGCGGGGTCGGGACGTACGAGCAGTACTTC
- TRBJ1-1 TRBV24-1 - CATRDGGDTEAFF TGTGCCACCAGGGACGGGGGGGACACTGAAGCTTTCTTT
- TRBJ1-6 TRBV7-8 - CASSKQGLGSPLHF TGTGCCAGCAGCAAACAGGGATTGGGTTCACCCCTCCACTTT
TRBD2 TRBJ2-4 TRBV10-3 few CAISSSGGAKNIQYF TGTGCCATCAGCTCTAGCGGGGGGGCCAAAAACATTCAGTACTTC
- TRBJ2-7 TRBV7-2 many CASSPRSSYEQYF TGTGCCAGCAGCCCCAGGAGCTCCTACGAGCAGTACTTC
TRBD2 TRBJ2-3 TRBV20-1 - CSAVRLADSTDTQYF TGCAGTGCTGTCCGACTAGCGGATAGCACAGATACGCAGTATTTT
TRBD2 TRBJ2-5 TRBV7-9 few CASSSGLAEGLETQYF TGTGCCAGCAGCTCGGGACTAGCGGAGGGATTGGAGACCCAGTACTTC
TRBD1 TRBJ1-1 TRBV24-1 - CATSDPGQGIKSFF TGTGCCACCAGTGACCCGGGACAGGGGATTAAGTCTTTCTTT
- TRBJ1-3 TRBV30 - CAWSATGEKRAIYF TGTGCCTGGAGTGCTACCGGGGAAAAGAGGGCCATATATTTT
TRBD2 TRBJ2-7 TRBV11-2 - CASSSWTSGRVYEQYF TGTGCCAGCAGCTCCTGGACTAGCGGGAGAGTCTACGAGCAGTACTTC
- TRBJ1-1 TRBV3-1 - CASSQAQGRGNTEAFF TGTGCCAGCAGCCAAGCCCAGGGGCGGGGGAACACTGAAGCTTTCTTT
- TRBJ1-2 TRBV6-5 - CASSYSGGLGGYTF TGTGCCAGCAGTTACTCGGGGGGCTTGGGCGGCTACACCTTC
- TRBJ2-1 TRBV7-2 - CASSPRMTNEQFF TGTGCCAGCAGCCCTAGAATGACAAATGAGCAGTTCTTC
TRBD1 TRBJ2-5 TRBV29-1 - CSVPETGGLDQYF TGCAGCGTTCCCGAGACAGGGGGCCTCGACCAGTACTTC
- TRBJ1-2 TRBV12-3/TRBV12-4 - CASSFSAYGYTF TGTGCCAGCAGTTTCTCTGCCTATGGCTACACCTTC
- TRBJ2-2 TRBV4-1 - CASSQVGTANTGELFF TGCGCCAGCAGCCAAGTAGGGACGGCGAACACCGGGGAGCTGTTTTTT
- TRBJ2-2 TRBV13 once CASSPFAGELFF TGTGCCAGCTCCCCGTTTGCCGGGGAGCTGTTTTTT
- TRBJ1-2 TRBV20-1 few CSAGGNYGYTF TGCAGTGCTGGGGGGAACTATGGCTACACCTTC
- TRBJ2-1 TRBV6-2/TRBV6-3 - CASIPRDFYNEQFF TGTGCCAGCATCCCCCGGGACTTCTACAATGAGCAGTTCTTC
- TRBJ2-5 TRBV12-3/TRBV12-4 - CASSPGLLQVETQYF TGTGCCAGCAGTCCAGGGCTGCTCCAAGTGGAGACCCAGTACTTC
- TRBJ1-2 TRBV7-8 - CASSLARSGTRYGYTF TGTGCCAGCAGCTTAGCGCGGTCAGGGACTCGCTATGGCTACACCTTC
- TRBJ2-1 TRBV6-4 many CASSDSAKGGYNEQFF TGTGCCAGCAGTGACTCGGCCAAGGGGGGGTACAATGAGCAGTTCTTC
- TRBJ2-1 TRBV15 - CATSRDREPIQFF TGTGCCACCAGCAGAGATCGAGAACCCATTCAGTTCTTC
- TRBJ2-1 TRBV20-1 once CSADGPEKNEQFF TGCAGTGCCGACGGGCCAGAAAAGAATGAGCAGTTCTTC
- TRBJ2-7 TRBV12-3/TRBV12-4 few CASSFMDTYEQYF TGTGCCAGCAGTTTCATGGATACCTACGAGCAGTACTTC
- TRBJ1-5 TRBV6-2/TRBV6-3 - CASRMGSPYYNQPQHF TGTGCCAGCAGGATGGGTTCGCCCTACTACAATCAGCCCCAGCATTTT
- TRBJ1-5 TRBV15 few CATSRTGQYNQPQHF TGTGCCACCAGCAGAACTGGACAGTACAATCAGCCCCAGCATTTT
TRBD1 TRBJ1-3 TRBV7-9 - CASSLGPGQGTGNTIYF TGTGCCAGCAGCTTAGGTCCGGGACAGGGCACGGGAAACACCATATATTTT
- TRBJ2-7 TRBV20-1 few CSARDSRFTYEQYF TGCAGTGCTAGAGATAGCCGGTTTACCTACGAGCAGTACTTC
TRBD2 TRBJ2-1 TRBV7-8 few CASSLESIPAGVAYNEQFF TGTGCCAGCAGCTTAGAATCAATTCCAGCGGGAGTGGCCTACAATGAGCAGTTCTTC
- TRBJ1-4 TRBV12-3/TRBV12-4 - CASKGDYEKLFF TGTGCCAGCAAAGGGGATTATGAAAAACTGTTTTTT
- TRBJ2-5 TRBV3-1 - CASSSLRKGETQYF TGTGCCAGCAGCTCGCTTAGGAAGGGAGAGACCCAGTACTTC
TRBD1 TRBJ1-1 TRBV19 few CASIDRGRTEAFF TGTGCCAGTATAGACAGGGGGCGGACTGAAGCTTTCTTT
- TRBJ1-1 TRBV12-3/TRBV12-4 - CASSPLGQNTEAFF TGTGCCAGCAGTCCCTTGGGGCAAAACACTGAAGCTTTCTTT
TRBD1 TRBJ2-3 TRBV12-3/TRBV12-4 many CASKPGQHTDTQYF TGTGCCAGTAAGCCGGGACAGCACACAGATACGCAGTATTTT
TRBD1 TRBJ2-7 TRBV4-1 few CASSQGKTGAEQYF TGCGCCAGCAGCCAGGGAAAGACAGGGGCCGAGCAGTACTTC
- TRBJ1-5 TRBV5-6 - CASSQRGASTQPQHF TGTGCCAGCAGCCAGAGGGGGGCAAGCACTCAGCCCCAGCATTTT
- TRBJ1-1 TRBV28 - CASSPGSYGNTEAFF TGTGCCAGCAGTCCAGGGTCGTACGGGAACACTGAAGCTTTCTTT
TRBD1 TRBJ2-7 TRBV12-3/TRBV12-4 once CASSSTGDLSYEQYF TGTGCCAGCAGTTCCACAGGGGACCTCTCCTACGAGCAGTACTTC
TRBD2 TRBJ2-1 TRBV5-1 few CASSLTSGFYNEQFF TGCGCCAGCAGCTTAACTAGCGGGTTCTACAATGAGCAGTTCTTC
- TRBJ2-7 TRBV11-2 - CASSWGDGTYEQYF TGTGCCAGCAGCTGGGGGGACGGAACCTACGAGCAGTACTTC
- TRBJ2-1 TRBV7-8 - CASSLARVLPYNEQFF TGTGCCAGCAGCTTAGCGCGGGTTCTACCGTACAATGAGCAGTTCTTC
- TRBJ2-7 TRBV4-3 many CASSQDYGVSSYEQYF TGCGCCAGCAGCCAAGATTATGGCGTGAGCTCCTACGAGCAGTACTTC
- TRBJ2-1 TRBV6-5 - CATKLDLGVNEQFF TGTGCCACCAAGTTAGATCTAGGGGTCAATGAGCAGTTCTTC
- TRBJ1-1 TRBV12-3/TRBV12-4 few CASSLQALEAFF TGTGCCAGCAGTTTACAGGCTCTTGAAGCTTTCTTT
- TRBJ2-4 TRBV3-1 few CASSQAGYLAKNIQYF TGTGCCAGCAGCCAGGCGGGGTACCTAGCCAAAAACATTCAGTACTTC
- TRBJ2-3 TRBV11-2 - CASSFGTTSTDTQYF TGTGCCAGCAGCTTCGGGACCACTAGCACAGATACGCAGTATTTT
TRBD1 TRBJ2-5 TRBV5-1 few CASSQQGAGETQYF TGCGCCAGCAGCCAGCAGGGGGCTGGAGAGACCCAGTACTTC
- TRBJ2-7 TRBV20-1 few CSATRGSPYEQYF TGCAGTGCTACACGAGGATCACCCTACGAGCAGTACTTC
TRBD2 TRBJ2-3 TRBV19 - CASSRTSGTRRGDTQYF TGTGCCAGTAGTAGAACCTCCGGGACTAGAAGGGGAGATACGCAGTATTTT